This note documents a single T cell receptor (beta chain) sequence. The CDR3 covers 14 residues. After removal of 6 bases from V and 4 bases from J, the junction contained 7 bases not matched to a gene. Germline CDR1 reads SGHTA; CDR2 reads FQGNSA. TCRdb called the 5' RACE reads again in MiXCR, with one record for every CDR3 protein. The table lists about 90,000 distinct CDR3 sequences, around an eighth of them singletons, with roughly 6.4% in the top ten. The data were obtained in a study of early T cells in non-severe SARS-CoV-2 infection. Study-level information: Sequencing used unsorted whole-blood bulk RNA, so chains lack pairing.

Material for sequencing was whole blood. This chain uses TRBV7-2 with TRBJ2-7, with 9 nucleotides matching TRBD2. The TCR originated in an adult who was a healthcare worker with PCR-confirmed SARS-CoV-2 infection or an uninfected control (not recorded which). CDR3 sequence: CASRVWREGYEQYF. The DNA of the CDR3 is TGTGCCAGCAGGGTCTGGCGGGAGGGGTACGAGCAGTACTTC.